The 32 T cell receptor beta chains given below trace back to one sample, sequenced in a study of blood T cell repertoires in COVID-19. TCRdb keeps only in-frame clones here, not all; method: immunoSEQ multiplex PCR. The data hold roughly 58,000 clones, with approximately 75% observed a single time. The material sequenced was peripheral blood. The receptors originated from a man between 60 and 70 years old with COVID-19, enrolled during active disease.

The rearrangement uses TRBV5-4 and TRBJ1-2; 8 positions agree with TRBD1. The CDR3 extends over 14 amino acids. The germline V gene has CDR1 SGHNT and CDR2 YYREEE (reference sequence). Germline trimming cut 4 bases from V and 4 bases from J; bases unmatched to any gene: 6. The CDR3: CASSEAGGLYGYTF. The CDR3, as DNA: TGTGCCAGCAGCGAGGCAGGGGGCCTCTATGGCTACACCTTC.

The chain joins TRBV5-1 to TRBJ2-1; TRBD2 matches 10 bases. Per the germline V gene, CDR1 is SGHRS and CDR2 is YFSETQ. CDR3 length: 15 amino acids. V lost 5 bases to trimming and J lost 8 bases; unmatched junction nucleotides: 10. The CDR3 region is CASRVERGGLYEQFF. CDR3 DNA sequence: TGCGCCAGCAGGGTGGAGCGGGGGGGCCTCTATGAGCAGTTCTTC.

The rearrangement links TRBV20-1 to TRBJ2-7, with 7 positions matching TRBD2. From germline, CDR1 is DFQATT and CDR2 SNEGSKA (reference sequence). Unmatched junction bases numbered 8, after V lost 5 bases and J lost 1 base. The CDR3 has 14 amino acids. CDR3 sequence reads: CSAGASGDSYEQYF. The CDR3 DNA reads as TGCAGTGCTGGTGCTAGCGGAGATTCCTACGAGCAGTACTTC.

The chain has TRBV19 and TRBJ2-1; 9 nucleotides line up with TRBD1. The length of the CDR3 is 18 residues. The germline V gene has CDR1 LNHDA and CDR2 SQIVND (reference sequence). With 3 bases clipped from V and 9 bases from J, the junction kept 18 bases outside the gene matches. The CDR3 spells CASSINTGGVRAAGEQFF. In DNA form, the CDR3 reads TGTGCCAGTAGTATTAACACAGGGGGCGTTAGGGCCGCCGGTGAGCAGTTCTTC.

CDR3: CAWSRGSDTEAFF. CDR3 DNA sequence: TGTGCCTGGAGCAGGGGATCGGACACTGAAGCTTTCTTT. The chain has TRBV30 and TRBJ1-1, with D possibly being TRBD1 (6 bases). The CDR3 contains 13 residues. Germline V gene lookup returns CDR1 GTSNPN and CDR2 SVGIG (reference sequence). Trimming left V 3 bases short and J 3 bases short, with 11 bases between. Based on the CDR3 plus reference TRBV30 and TRBJ1-1, the full variable domain is SQTIHQWPATLVQPVGSPLSLECTVEGTSNPNLYWYRQAAGRGLQLLFYSVGIGQISSEVPQNLSASRPQDRQFILSSKKLLLSDSGFYLCAWSRGSDTEAFFGQGTRLTVV.

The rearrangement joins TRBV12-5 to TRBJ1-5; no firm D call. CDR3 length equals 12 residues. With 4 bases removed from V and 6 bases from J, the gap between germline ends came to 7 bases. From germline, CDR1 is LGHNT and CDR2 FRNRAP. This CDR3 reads CASGSVAQPQHF. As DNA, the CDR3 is TGTGCTAGTGGTTCAGTAGCTCAGCCCCAGCATTTT. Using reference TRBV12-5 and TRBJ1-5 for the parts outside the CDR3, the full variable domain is DARVTQTPRHKVTEMGQEVTMRCQPILGHNTVFWYRQTMMQGLELLAYFRNRAPLDDSGMPKDRFSAEMPDATLATLKIQPSEPRDSAVYFCASGSVAQPQHFGDGTRLSIL.

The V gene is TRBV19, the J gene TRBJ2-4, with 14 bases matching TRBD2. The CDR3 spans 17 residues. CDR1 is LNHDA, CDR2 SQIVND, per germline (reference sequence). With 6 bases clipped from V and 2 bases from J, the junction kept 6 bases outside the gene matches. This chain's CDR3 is CASRTGLAGATKNIQYF. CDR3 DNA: TGTGCCAGTAGGACGGGACTAGCGGGAGCGACCAAAAACATTCAGTACTTC.

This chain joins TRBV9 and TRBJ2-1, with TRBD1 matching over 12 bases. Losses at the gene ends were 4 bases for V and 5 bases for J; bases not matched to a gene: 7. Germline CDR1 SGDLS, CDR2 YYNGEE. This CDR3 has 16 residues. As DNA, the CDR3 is TGTGCCAGCAGCCCGGGGACAGGGGGCCTGGACAATGAGCAGTTCTTC. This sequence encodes CASSPGTGGLDNEQFF.

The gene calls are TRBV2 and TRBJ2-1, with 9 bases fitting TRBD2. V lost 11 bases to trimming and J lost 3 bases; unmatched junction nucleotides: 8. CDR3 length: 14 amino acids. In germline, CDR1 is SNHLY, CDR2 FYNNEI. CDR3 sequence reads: CACVRGGLYNEQFF. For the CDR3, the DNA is TGTGCCTGCGTGCGGGGGGGCCTCTACAATGAGCAGTTCTTC.

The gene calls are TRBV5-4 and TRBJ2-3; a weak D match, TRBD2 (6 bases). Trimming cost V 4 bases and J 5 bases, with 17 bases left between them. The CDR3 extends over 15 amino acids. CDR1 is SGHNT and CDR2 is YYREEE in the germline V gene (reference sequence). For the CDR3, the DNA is TGTGCCAGCAGCAAACCGGGACTCCCTTTAGATACGCAGTATTTT. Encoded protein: CASSKPGLPLDTQYF.

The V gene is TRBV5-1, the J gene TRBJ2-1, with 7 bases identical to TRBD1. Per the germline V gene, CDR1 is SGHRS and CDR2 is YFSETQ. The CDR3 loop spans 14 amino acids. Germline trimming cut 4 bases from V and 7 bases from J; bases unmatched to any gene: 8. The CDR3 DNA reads TGCGCCAGCAGCATACAGGGGCAAGGTAATGAGCAGTTCTTC. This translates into CASSIQGQGNEQFF. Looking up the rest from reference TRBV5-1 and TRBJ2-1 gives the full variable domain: KAGVTQTPRYLIKTRGQQVTLSCSPISGHRSVSWYQQTPGQGLQFLFEYFSETQRNKGNFPGRFSGRQFSNSRSEMNVSTLELGDSALYLCASSIQGQGNEQFFGPGTRLTVL.

The CDR3 sequence is CASSIRGYPYEQYF. Written as DNA, the CDR3 is TGTGCCAGTAGTATCAGAGGTTACCCCTACGAGCAGTACTTC. The chain carries TRBV19 and TRBJ2-7; no clear D. The germline V and J ends were trimmed by 3 bases and 2 bases, with 11 bases remaining between them. The CDR3 is made up of 14 amino acids. Looked up from germline, CDR1 is LNHDA and CDR2 is SQIVND (reference sequence).

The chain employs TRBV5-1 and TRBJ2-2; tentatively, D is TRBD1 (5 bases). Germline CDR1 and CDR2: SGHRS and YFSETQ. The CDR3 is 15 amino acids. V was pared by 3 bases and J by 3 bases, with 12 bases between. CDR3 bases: TGCGCCAGCAGCTCGGACATACCAGACACCGGGGAGCTGTTTTTT. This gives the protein CASSSDIPDTGELFF.

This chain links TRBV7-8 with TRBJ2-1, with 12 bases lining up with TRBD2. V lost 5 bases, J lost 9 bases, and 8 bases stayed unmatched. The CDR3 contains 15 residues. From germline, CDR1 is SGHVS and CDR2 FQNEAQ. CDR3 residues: CASSEGLAGLLEQFF. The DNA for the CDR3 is TGTGCCAGCAGCGAGGGACTAGCGGGCTTACTTGAGCAGTTCTTC. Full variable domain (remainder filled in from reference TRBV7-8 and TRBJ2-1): GAGVSQSPRYKVAKRGQDVALRCDPISGHVSLFWYQQALGQGPEFLTYFQNEAQLDKSGLPSDRFFAERPEGSVSTLKIQRTQQEDSAVYLCASSEGLAGLLEQFFGPGTRLTVL.

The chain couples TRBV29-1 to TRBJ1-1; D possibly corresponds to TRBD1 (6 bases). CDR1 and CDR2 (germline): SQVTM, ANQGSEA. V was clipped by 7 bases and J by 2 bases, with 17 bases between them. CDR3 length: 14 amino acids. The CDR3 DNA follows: TGCAGCGCCCAGGGGATACGGGGAAACACTGAAGCTTTCTTT. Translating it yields CSAQGIRGNTEAFF.

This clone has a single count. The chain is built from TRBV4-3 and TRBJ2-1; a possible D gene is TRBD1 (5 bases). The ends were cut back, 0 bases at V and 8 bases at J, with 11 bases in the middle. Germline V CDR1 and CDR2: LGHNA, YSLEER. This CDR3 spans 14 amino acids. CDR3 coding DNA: TGCGCCAGCAGCCAAGACAGGGTTCTGGATGAGCAGTTCTTC. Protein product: CASSQDRVLDEQFF.

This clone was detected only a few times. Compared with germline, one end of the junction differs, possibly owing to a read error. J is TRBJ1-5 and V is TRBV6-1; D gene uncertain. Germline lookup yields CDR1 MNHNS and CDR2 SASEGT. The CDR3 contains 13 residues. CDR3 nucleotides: TGTGCCAGCAGTAAAGCCTCTAATCAGCCCCAGCATTTT. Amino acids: CASSKASNQPQHF.

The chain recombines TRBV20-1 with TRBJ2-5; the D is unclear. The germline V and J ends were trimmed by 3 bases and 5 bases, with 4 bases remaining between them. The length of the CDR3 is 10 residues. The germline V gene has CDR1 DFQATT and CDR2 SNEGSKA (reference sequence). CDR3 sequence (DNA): TGCAGTGCTAGGAGTGAGACCCAGTACTTC. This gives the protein CSARSETQYF.

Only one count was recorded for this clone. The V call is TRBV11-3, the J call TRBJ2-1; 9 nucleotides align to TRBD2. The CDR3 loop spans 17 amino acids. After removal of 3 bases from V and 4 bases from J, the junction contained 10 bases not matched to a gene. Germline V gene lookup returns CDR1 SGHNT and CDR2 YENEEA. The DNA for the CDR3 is TGTGCCAGCAGCTTGGGGCTAGCGGGATTCTCGTACAATGAGCAGTTCTTC. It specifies CASSLGLAGFSYNEQFF.

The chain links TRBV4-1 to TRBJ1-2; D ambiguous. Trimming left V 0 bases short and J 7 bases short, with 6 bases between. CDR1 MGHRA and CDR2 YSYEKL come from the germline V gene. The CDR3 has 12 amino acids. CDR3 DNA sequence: TGCGCCAGCAGCCAAGATCCGGGTGGCTACACCTTC. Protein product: CASSQDPGGYTF.

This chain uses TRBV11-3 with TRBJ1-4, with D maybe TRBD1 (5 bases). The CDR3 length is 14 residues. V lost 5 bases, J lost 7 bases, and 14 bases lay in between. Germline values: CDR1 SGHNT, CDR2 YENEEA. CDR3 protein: CASSIQGRGEKLFF. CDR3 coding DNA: TGTGCCAGCAGCATCCAGGGTAGAGGTGAAAAACTGTTTTTT.

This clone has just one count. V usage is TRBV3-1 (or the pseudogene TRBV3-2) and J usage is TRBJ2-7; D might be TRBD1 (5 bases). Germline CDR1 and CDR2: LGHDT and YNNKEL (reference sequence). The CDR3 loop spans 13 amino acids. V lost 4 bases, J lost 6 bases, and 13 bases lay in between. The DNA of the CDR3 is TGTGCCAGCAGCCTCATAAGGGGTGGCGAGCAGTACTTC. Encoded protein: CASSLIRGGEQYF.

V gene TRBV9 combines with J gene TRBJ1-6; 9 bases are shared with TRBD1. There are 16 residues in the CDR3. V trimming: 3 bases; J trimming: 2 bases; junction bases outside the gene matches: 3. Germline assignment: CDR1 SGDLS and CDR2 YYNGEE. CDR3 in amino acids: CASSEGTGPYNSPLHF. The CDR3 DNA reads TGTGCCAGCAGCGAGGGGACAGGGCCCTATAATTCACCCCTCCACTTT. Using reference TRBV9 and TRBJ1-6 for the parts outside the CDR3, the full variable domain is DSGVTQTPKHLITATGQRVTLRCSPRSGDLSVYWYQQSLDQGLQFLIQYYNGEERAKGNILERFSAQQFPDLHSELNLSSLELGDSALYFCASSEGTGPYNSPLHFGNGTRLTVT.

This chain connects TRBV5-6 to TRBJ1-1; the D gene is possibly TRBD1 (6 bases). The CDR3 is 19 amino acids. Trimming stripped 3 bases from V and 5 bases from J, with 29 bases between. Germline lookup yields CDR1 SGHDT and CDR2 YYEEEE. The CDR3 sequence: CASSWGRGLGAGWWTEAFF. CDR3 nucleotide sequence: TGTGCCAGCAGCTGGGGGCGGGGGTTGGGGGCAGGGTGGTGGACTGAAGCTTTCTTT. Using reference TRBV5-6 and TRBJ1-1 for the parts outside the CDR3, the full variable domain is DAGVTQSPTHLIKTRGQQVTLRCSPKSGHDTVSWYQQALGQGPQFIFQYYEEEERQRGNFPDRFSGHQFPNYSSELNVNALLLGDSALYLCASSWGRGLGAGWWTEAFFGQGTRLTVV.

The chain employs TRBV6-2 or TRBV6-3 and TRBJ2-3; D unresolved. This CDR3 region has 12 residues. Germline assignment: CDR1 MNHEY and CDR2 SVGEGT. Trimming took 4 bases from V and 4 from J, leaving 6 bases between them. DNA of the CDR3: TGTGCCAGCAGTTCTACCCCAGATACGCAGTATTTT. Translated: CASSSTPDTQYF.

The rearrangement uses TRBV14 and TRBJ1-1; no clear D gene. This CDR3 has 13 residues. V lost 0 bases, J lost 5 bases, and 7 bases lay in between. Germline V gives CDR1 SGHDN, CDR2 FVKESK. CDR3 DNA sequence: TGTGCCAGCAGCCAAGACAGGAGGACTGAAGCTTTCTTT. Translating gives CASSQDRRTEAFF.

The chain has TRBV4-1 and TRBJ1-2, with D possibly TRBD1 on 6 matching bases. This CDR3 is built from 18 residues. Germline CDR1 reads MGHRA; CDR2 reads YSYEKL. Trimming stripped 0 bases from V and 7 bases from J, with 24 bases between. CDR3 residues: CASSQEAGAGASPFGYTF. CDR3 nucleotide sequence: TGCGCCAGCAGCCAAGAGGCAGGGGCGGGGGCTAGCCCTTTTGGCTACACCTTC.

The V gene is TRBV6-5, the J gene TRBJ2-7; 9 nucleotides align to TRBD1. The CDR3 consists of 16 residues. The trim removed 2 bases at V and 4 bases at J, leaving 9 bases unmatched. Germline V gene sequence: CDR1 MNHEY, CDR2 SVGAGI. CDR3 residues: CASSYGDRALNYEQYF. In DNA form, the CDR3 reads TGTGCCAGCAGTTACGGGGACAGGGCTCTGAATTACGAGCAGTACTTC.

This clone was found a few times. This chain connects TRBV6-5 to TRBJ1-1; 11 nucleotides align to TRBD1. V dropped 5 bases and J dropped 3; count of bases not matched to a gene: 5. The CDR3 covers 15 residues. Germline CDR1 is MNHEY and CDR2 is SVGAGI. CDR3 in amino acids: CASSPGQGAYTEAFF. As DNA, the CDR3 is TGTGCCAGCAGTCCCGGACAGGGGGCATACACTGAAGCTTTCTTT.

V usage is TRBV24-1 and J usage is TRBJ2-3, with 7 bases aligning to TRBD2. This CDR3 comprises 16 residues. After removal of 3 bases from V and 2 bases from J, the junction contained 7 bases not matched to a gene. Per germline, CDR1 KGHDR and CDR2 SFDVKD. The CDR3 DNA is TGTGCCACCAGTGATCCCAATAGCGGGCTCACAGATACGCAGTATTTT. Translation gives CATSDPNSGLTDTQYF.

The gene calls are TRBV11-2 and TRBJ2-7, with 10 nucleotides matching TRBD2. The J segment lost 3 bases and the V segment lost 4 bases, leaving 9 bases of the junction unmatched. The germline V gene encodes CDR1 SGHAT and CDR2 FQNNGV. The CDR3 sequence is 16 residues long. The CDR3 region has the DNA TGTGCCAGCAGCTCTCAGGGAGCGGGAGGGAACTACGAGCAGTACTTC. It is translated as CASSSQGAGGNYEQYF.

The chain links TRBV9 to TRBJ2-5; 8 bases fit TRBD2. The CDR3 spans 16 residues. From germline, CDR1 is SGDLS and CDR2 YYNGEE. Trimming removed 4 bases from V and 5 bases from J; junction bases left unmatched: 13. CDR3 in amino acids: CASSPRSSGGVETQYF. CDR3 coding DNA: TGTGCCAGCAGCCCACGGTCCAGCGGGGGCGTCGAGACCCAGTACTTC.